This T cell receptor (beta chain) was captured in a study of cytomegalovirus exposure and HLA in healthy donors. Primers for the PCR totalled 60 Vbeta and 13 Jbeta. Assay: immunoSEQ multiplex PCR; the TCRdb copy retains only in-frame clones and omits some. The data contain roughly 140,000 clones, almost 85% of them seen just once; the ten biggest clones take up 5% to 6.5%. Regarding the study as a whole: Some 17,000 TCR beta sequences were associated with HLA alleles at 0.05 false discovery rate in a later analysis. High specificity and sensitivity for cytomegalovirus status were reported for the classifier. Likely technical artifact: a cluster of highly shared sequence variants. In a later analysis, compared with equally common non-associated chains, HLA-associated beta chains were more expanded.

There are 14 residues in the CDR3. Germline V gene data show CDR1 as SSHAT and CDR2 as FNYEAQ (reference sequence). Trimming took 1 base from V and 4 from J, leaving 9 bases between them. As regards this clone: No antigen is known for it.

V and J are TRBV7-7 and TRBJ2-3, with TRBD1 as a possible D gene (6 bases). The origin of this receptor is a man aged 25 to 45 in good health and CMV-seropositive. The sequencing sample was made of PBMCs. CDR3 protein: CASSLGQGSDTQYF. Here the CDR3 DNA reads TGTGCCAGCAGCTTAGGTCAGGGGTCAGATACGCAGTATTTT.